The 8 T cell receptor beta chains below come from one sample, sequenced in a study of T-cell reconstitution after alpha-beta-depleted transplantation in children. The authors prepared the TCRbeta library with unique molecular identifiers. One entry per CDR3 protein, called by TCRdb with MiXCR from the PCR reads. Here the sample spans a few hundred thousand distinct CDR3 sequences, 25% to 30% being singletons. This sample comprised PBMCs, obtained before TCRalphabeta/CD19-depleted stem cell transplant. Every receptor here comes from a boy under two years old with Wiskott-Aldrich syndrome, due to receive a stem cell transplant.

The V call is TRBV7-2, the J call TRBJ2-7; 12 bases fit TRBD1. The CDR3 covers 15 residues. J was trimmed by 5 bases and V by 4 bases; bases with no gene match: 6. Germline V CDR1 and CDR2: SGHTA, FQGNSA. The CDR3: CASSSRDRGLHEQYF. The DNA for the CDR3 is TGTGCCAGCAGCTCCCGGGACAGGGGGCTCCACGAGCAGTACTTC.

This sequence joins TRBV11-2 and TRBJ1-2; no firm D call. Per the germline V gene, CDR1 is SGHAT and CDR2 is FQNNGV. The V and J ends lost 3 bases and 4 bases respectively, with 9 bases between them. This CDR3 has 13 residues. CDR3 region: CASSFEGSYGYTF. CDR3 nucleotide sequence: TGTGCCAGCAGCTTCGAGGGAAGCTATGGCTACACCTTC.

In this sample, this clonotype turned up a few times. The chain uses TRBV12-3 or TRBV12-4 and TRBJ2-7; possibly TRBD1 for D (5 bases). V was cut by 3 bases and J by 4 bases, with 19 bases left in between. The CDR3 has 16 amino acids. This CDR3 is CASSFRTGLHSYEQYF. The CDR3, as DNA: TGTGCCAGCAGTTTCAGAACAGGCCTCCATAGTTACGAGCAGTACTTC.

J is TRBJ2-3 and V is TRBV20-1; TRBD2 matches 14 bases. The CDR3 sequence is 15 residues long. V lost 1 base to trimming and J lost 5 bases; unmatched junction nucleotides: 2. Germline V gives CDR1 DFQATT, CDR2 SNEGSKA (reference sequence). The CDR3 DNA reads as TGCAGTGCTAGAGGGACTAGCGGGAGGTTAGATACGCAGTATTTT. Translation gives CSARGTSGRLDTQYF.

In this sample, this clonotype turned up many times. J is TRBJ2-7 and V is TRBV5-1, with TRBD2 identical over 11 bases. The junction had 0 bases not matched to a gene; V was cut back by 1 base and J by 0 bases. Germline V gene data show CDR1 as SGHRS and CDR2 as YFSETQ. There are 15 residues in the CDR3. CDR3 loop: CASSLTSGSSYEQYF. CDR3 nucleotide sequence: TGCGCCAGCAGCTTGACTAGCGGGAGCTCCTACGAGCAGTACTTC.

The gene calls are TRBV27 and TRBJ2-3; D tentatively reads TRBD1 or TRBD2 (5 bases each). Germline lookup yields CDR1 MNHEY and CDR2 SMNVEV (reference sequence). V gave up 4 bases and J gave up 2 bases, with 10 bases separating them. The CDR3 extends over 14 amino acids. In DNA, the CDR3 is TGTGCCAGCAGTTGGGGCGGGCACACAGATACGCAGTATTTT. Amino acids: CASSWGGHTDTQYF.

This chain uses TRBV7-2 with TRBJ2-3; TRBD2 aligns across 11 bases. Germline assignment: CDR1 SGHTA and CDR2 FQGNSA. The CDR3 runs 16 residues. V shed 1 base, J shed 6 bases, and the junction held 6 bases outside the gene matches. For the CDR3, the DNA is TGTGCCAGCAGCTTAGGGCTAGCGGGAGGCGGGGATACGCAGTATTTT. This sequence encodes CASSLGLAGGGDTQYF.

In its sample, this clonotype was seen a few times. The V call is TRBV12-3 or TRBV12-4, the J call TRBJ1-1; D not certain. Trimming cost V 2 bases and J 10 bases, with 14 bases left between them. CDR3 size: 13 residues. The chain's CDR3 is CASSLLSAGGAFF. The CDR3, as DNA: TGTGCCAGCAGTTTACTTTCAGCGGGAGGAGCTTTCTTT.